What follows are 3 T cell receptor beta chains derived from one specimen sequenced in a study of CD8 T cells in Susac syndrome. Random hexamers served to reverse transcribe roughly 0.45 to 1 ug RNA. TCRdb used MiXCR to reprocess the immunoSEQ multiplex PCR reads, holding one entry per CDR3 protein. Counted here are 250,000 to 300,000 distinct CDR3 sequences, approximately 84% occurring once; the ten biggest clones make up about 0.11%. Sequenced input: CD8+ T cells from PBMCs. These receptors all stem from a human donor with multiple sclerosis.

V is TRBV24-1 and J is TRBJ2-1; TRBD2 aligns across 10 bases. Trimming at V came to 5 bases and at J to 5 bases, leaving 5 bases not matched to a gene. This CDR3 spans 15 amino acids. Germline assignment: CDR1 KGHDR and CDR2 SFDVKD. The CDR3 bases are TGTGCCACCAGTGGGAGGACTAGCGGCGACAATGAGCAGTTCTTC. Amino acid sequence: CATSGRTSGDNEQFF.

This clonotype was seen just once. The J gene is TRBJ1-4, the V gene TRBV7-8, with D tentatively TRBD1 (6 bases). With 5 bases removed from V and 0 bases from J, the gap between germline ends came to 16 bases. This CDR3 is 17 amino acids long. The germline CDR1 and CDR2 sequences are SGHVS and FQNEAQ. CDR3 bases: TGTGCCAGCAGCCGCGCCCGGGACACACCAACTAATGAAAAACTGTTTTTT. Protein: CASSRARDTPTNEKLFF.

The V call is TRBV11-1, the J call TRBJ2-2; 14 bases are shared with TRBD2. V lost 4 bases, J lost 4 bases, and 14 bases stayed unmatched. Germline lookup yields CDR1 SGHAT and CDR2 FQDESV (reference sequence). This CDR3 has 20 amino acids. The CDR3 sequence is CASSSPPGLAGEGITGELFF. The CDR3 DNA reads TGTGCCAGCAGCTCACCCCCGGGACTAGCGGGAGAAGGTATCACCGGGGAGCTGTTTTTT.